This entry is about one T cell receptor beta chain. Antigen: not known. These data come from a study of T-cell memory formation after mild COVID-19. Per the germline V gene, CDR1 is KGHDR and CDR2 is SFDVKD. V shed 6 bases and J shed 2 bases, with 11 bases lying between them. This CDR3 has 14 residues. TCRdb analysed the 5' RACE reads with MiXCR anew, one entry per CDR3 protein. The data show 500,000 to 650,000 distinct CDR3 sequences, approximately 21% seen once. Findings and caveats of the study: Clones that got smaller from day 15 to 85 had even CD4/CD8, while clones growing later tipped toward CD4+.

Sequenced material: PBMCs or a T cell subset sorted from them (not recorded which). The TCR sequence derives from an adult woman who had mild COVID-19 (a few samples of this study predate the infection). Cell type and time point are not known. The gene calls are TRBV24-1 and TRBJ2-3; D not resolved. Written as DNA, the CDR3 is TGTGCCACCAGTCTAGGCGAGCTCACAGATACGCAGTATTTT. It codes for CATSLGELTDTQYF.